This T cell receptor beta chain emerged from a study of OX40 agonist ivuxolimab in advanced cancers. Study in general: Prior therapy, whether anti-PD-1, anti-PD-L1 or anti-CTLA-4, was allowed, and under 50% had some. Three dose-escalation patients had partial responses: one with hepatocellular carcinoma and two with cutaneous melanoma.

On this clone itself: The antigen is undetermined.

The V and J ends lost 9 bases and 1 base, in that order; junction bases with no gene match: 6. The CDR3 consists of 13 residues. CDR1 and CDR2 (germline): LNHDA, SQIVND (reference sequence). Study conclusions and caveats: In a subset of nonresponders, normalized T-cell clonal expansion was also low. Compared with others, partial responders at 0.1-3.0 mg/kg displayed clonal expansion among the lowest.

The repertoire was sequenced with immunoSEQ multiplex PCR; TCRdb's copy has only in-frame clones and lacks some. Among over 100,000 clones listed, 80% to 90% were seen once. The sequence was collected from an adult with an advanced solid tumor such as melanoma, head and neck, liver or kidney cancer. This sample comprised CD4+ or CD8+ T cells sorted from blood, obtained in a trial of the OX40 agonist ivuxolimab. The chain uses TRBV19 and TRBJ2-7; 7 bases fit TRBD1. In DNA form, the CDR3 reads TGTGCCAGCAGACAGGGTAGGTCCTACGAGCAGTACTTC. This sequence encodes CASRQGRSYEQYF.